The present T cell receptor (beta chain) was sequenced within a study of vaccination and CD4 T cells after COVID-19. On the study more broadly: Cells were stimulated with overlapping spike peptides from SARS-CoV-2, HCoV-NL63, HCoV-OC43 and HCoV-229E.

Sequencing of DNA taken from cultured CD4+ T cells relied on the Oncomine TCR Beta short-read assay. MiXCR, run by TCRdb on the PCR reads, gives a single entry per CDR3 protein. The table includes 15,000 or so distinct CDR3 sequences, around 45% detected once. As to treatment: roughly 11-day PBMC culture with coronavirus spike peptide pools or control peptides (ViraFEST assay). Vaccinated healthy people had never been infected with SARS-CoV-2 before, which was shown by negative nucleocapsid antibodies before and after vaccination. Worth noting for this clonotype: Its antigen is not identified.

Germline CDR1 WNHNN, CDR2 SYGVQD (reference sequence). V dropped 4 bases and J dropped 5; count of bases not matched to a gene: 11. The CDR3 spans 15 residues. The chain couples TRBV10-1 to TRBJ2-7; 7 bases align to TRBD1. The clonotype was recovered from a human donor who received a COVID-19 vaccine. Sequences were derived from CD4+ T cells from blood, cultured in vitro, sampled before SARS-CoV-2 vaccination. The CDR3 DNA sequence: TGCGCCAGCAGTGGATCCTCACAGGGGTCGCACGAGCAGTACTTC. Encoded protein: CASSGSSQGSHEQYF.